The 28 T cell receptor beta chains reported below all come from one sample, sequenced in a study of cytomegalovirus exposure and HLA in healthy donors. Some clones are missing from TCRdb's copy, which holds only in-frame ones; the method was immunoSEQ multiplex PCR. Of roughly 120,000 clones in the sample, roughly 90% are singletons; the top ten hold 6% to 7%. Sequenced input: PBMCs. The origin of the receptors is a woman aged 18 to 35 in good health and CMV-seropositive.

The J gene is TRBJ2-5, the V gene TRBV18; the D gene is possibly TRBD2 (6 bases). Germline-derived CDR1 and CDR2 are KGHSH and LQKENI. The CDR3 covers 15 residues. Trimming cost V 0 bases and J 5 bases, with 13 bases left between them. The CDR3 DNA sequence: TGTGCCAGCTCACCACCTCTGCGGGGAGCTGAGACCCAGTACTTC. It specifies CASSPPLRGAETQYF.

The sample holds one count of this clone. J is TRBJ1-1 and V is TRBV6-4, with 7 nucleotides matching TRBD1. The CDR3 runs to 18 residues. Germline CDR1 and CDR2: MRHNA and SNTAGT. J lost 4 bases, V lost 6 bases, and 20 bases had no gene match. CDR3 sequence reads: CASRITGTVGLWGTEAFF. CDR3 nucleotides: TGTGCCAGCAGAATTACCGGGACAGTCGGACTCTGGGGCACTGAAGCTTTCTTT.

The chain uses TRBV5-1 and TRBJ2-3; D unclear. This CDR3 spans 15 amino acids. V lost 1 base to trimming and J lost 0 bases, with 9 bases between them. Germline assignment: CDR1 SGHRS and CDR2 YFSETQ. The CDR3 is CASSLPDTSTDTQYF. DNA for the CDR3: TGCGCCAGCAGCTTGCCCGACACTAGCACAGATACGCAGTATTTT. The variable domain in full, completed from reference TRBV5-1 and TRBJ2-3, reads KAGVTQTPRYLIKTRGQQVTLSCSPISGHRSVSWYQQTPGQGLQFLFEYFSETQRNKGNFPGRFSGRQFSNSRSEMNVSTLELGDSALYLCASSLPDTSTDTQYFGPGTRLTVL.

The V gene is TRBV29-1, the J gene TRBJ1-1; TRBD1 is a possible D gene (6 bases). Trimming removed 3 bases from V and 6 bases from J, with 8 bases in between. This CDR3 contains 11 residues. Germline CDR1 reads SQVTM; CDR2 reads ANQGSEA. CDR3 sequence reads: CSVDRGSEAFF. The CDR3 DNA reads TGCAGCGTTGACAGGGGCTCTGAAGCTTTCTTT.

V usage is TRBV11-2 and J usage is TRBJ2-7; perhaps TRBD2 as D (6 bases). Per the germline V gene, CDR1 is SGHAT and CDR2 is FQNNGV. The CDR3 consists of 14 residues. V gave up 6 bases and J gave up 3 bases, with 15 bases separating them. CDR3 amino acids: CASRSQGLGYEQYF. CDR3 coding DNA: TGTGCCAGCAGGAGCCAGGGACTGGGCTACGAGCAGTACTTC.

The chain joins TRBV5-1 to TRBJ2-2; possible D gene TRBD1, 6 bases. Germline CDR1 is SGHRS and CDR2 is YFSETQ. V was shortened by 4 bases and J by 1 base, with 11 bases between the two germline ends. The CDR3 runs to 15 residues. The CDR3 loop reads CASSRGHGNTGELFF. The CDR3 DNA follows: TGCGCCAGCAGCCGGGGACACGGGAACACCGGGGAGCTGTTTTTT.

The CDR3 coding sequence is TGTGCCAGCGGAGTAGACGTCTCTGGGGCCAACGTCCTGACTTTC. Translated, it gives CASGVDVSGANVLTF. The rearrangement uses TRBV6-6 and TRBJ2-6; D gene ambiguous. CDR3 length equals 15 residues. V dropped 8 bases and J dropped 0 bases, with 11 bases sitting between them. Germline V lookup: CDR1 MNHNY, CDR2 SVGAGI (reference sequence).

The gene calls are TRBV13 and TRBJ2-5, with D perhaps matching TRBD1 (6 bases). The germline V gene encodes CDR1 PRHDT and CDR2 FYEKMQ (reference sequence). This CDR3 is built from 13 residues. Trimming pared 1 base from V and 4 bases from J, leaving 7 bases between. The CDR3 DNA reads TGTGCCAGCAGCTTAGTCAGGGGAGAGACCCAGTACTTC. Protein product: CASSLVRGETQYF.

The rearrangement joins TRBV27 to TRBJ2-5; 8 nucleotides agree with TRBD1. The J segment lost 2 bases and the V segment lost 7 bases, leaving 9 bases of the junction unmatched. This CDR3 is built from 15 residues. Looked up from germline, CDR1 is MNHEY and CDR2 is SMNVEV (reference sequence). CDR3 loop: CASTPGRGRQETQYF. The CDR3 DNA reads as TGTGCCAGCACCCCTGGCAGGGGGCGGCAAGAGACCCAGTACTTC.

This rearrangement joins TRBV18 to TRBJ2-5; possible D gene TRBD2, 5 bases. This CDR3 contains 14 residues. CDR1 and CDR2 (germline): KGHSH, LQKENI. Trimming pared 4 bases from V and 1 base from J, leaving 10 bases between. CDR3 loop: CASSLSSAQETQYF. In nucleotides, the CDR3 is TGTGCCAGCTCACTAAGTAGCGCCCAAGAGACCCAGTACTTC. Based on the CDR3 plus reference TRBV18 and TRBJ2-5, the full variable domain is NAGVMQNPRHLVRRRGQEARLRCSPMKGHSHVYWYRQLPEEGLKFMVYLQKENIIDESGMPKERFSAEFPKEGPSILRIQQVVRGDSAAYFCASSLSSAQETQYFGPGTRLLVL.

The chain joins TRBV9 to TRBJ1-2, with 9 bases lining up with TRBD1. The CDR3 length is 16 residues. Trimming removed 0 bases from V and 4 bases from J; junction bases left unmatched: 7. Germline V gene data show CDR1 as SGDLS and CDR2 as YYNGEE. The CDR3 protein is CASSVGTGGGVYGYTF. In nucleotides, the CDR3 is TGTGCCAGCAGCGTAGGTACAGGGGGCGGTGTCTATGGCTACACCTTC.

The chain joins TRBV18 to TRBJ2-5; 7 nucleotides align to TRBD1. CDR1 and CDR2 (germline): KGHSH, LQKENI. V was clipped by 1 base and J by 1 base; unmatched bases: 3. The CDR3 length is 15 residues. CDR3 protein: CASSPQGAVQETQYF. For the CDR3, the DNA is TGTGCCAGCTCACCACAGGGGGCCGTCCAAGAGACCCAGTACTTC.

In its sample, this clone was seen once. The rearrangement joins TRBV29-1 to TRBJ2-1, with D perhaps TRBD1 (5 bases). The CDR3 length is 13 residues. Deletions cut 4 bases from V and 8 bases from J, with 15 bases between. Germline values: CDR1 SQVTM, CDR2 ANQGSEA. CDR3 residues: CSVVRQSGDEQFF. The CDR3 DNA is TGCAGCGTTGTAAGACAGTCAGGCGATGAGCAGTTCTTC.

The chain joins TRBV7-9 to TRBJ2-7; D is unresolved. CDR1 is SEHNR, CDR2 FQNEAQ, per germline (reference sequence). The V end lost 2 bases, the J end lost 4 bases, and 15 bases lay between the germline ends. The CDR3 is 15 residues long. CDR3 DNA: TGTGCCAGCAGCTTAACTTCTGGGCCTCAATACGAGCAGTACTTC. Translated: CASSLTSGPQYEQYF.

This sequence joins TRBV18 and TRBJ2-3; tentatively, D is TRBD2 (5 bases). V lost 4 bases and J lost 0, with 11 bases in between. CDR1 is KGHSH and CDR2 is LQKENI in the germline V gene. CDR3 length equals 15 residues. CDR3 protein: CASSRDYQSTDTQYF. DNA for the CDR3: TGTGCCAGCTCACGTGACTATCAAAGCACAGATACGCAGTATTTT.

The J gene is TRBJ2-2, the V gene TRBV18, with TRBD1 as a possible D gene (6 bases). This CDR3 is built from 15 residues. V lost 4 bases and J lost 4, with 13 bases in between. Germline V CDR1 and CDR2: KGHSH, LQKENI. The CDR3 region is CASSLQGYRTGELFF. CDR3 DNA sequence: TGTGCCAGCTCACTACAGGGTTATCGCACCGGGGAGCTGTTTTTT. Drawing the rest from reference TRBV18 and TRBJ2-2, the complete variable domain is NAGVMQNPRHLVRRRGQEARLRCSPMKGHSHVYWYRQLPEEGLKFMVYLQKENIIDESGMPKERFSAEFPKEGPSILRIQQVVRGDSAAYFCASSLQGYRTGELFFGEGSRLTVL.

The V gene is TRBV2, the J gene TRBJ2-6, with 9 bases fitting TRBD1. CDR3 length: 15 amino acids. The V and J ends lost 6 bases and 2 bases, in that order; junction bases with no gene match: 2. The germline V gene has CDR1 SNHLY and CDR2 FYNNEI. CDR3 coding DNA: TGTGCCAGCAGGGGGGACAGGGCTGGGGCCAACGTCCTGACTTTC. Translating gives CASRGDRAGANVLTF.

The rearrangement links TRBV5-6 to TRBJ1-3; 10 nucleotides line up with TRBD1. The CDR3 spans 17 residues. V gave up 0 bases and J gave up 2 bases; unmatched junction bases: 5. Germline lookup yields CDR1 SGHDT and CDR2 YYEEEE. The CDR3 sequence: CASSLGTGTGAGNTIYF. CDR3 sequence (DNA): TGTGCCAGCAGCTTGGGGACCGGGACAGGGGCTGGAAACACCATATATTTT.

The V gene is TRBV7-3, the J gene TRBJ1-2, with TRBD1 identical over 10 bases. The CDR3 sequence is 14 residues long. V lost 5 bases and J lost 8; bases outside the gene matches: 8. Germline V gene sequence: CDR1 SGHTA, CDR2 FQGTGA. The CDR3: CASSLDRTGGGYTF. In DNA form, the CDR3 reads TGTGCCAGCAGCCTGGACCGGACAGGGGGAGGCTACACCTTC. Full variable domain (outside the CDR3, taken from reference TRBV7-3 and TRBJ1-2): GAGVSQTPSNKVTEKGKYVELRCDPISGHTALYWYRQSLGQGPEFLIYFQGTGAADDSGLPNDRFFAVRPEGSVSTLKIQRTERGDSAVYLCASSLDRTGGGYTFGSGTRLTVV.

The rearrangement links TRBV7-9 to TRBJ1-4; D is uncertain. CDR1 is SEHNR and CDR2 is FQNEAQ in the germline V gene (reference sequence). This CDR3 comprises 17 residues. V was cut by 4 bases and J by 4 bases, with 19 bases left in between. The CDR3 sequence: CASSSTESTFINEKLFF. The CDR3 nucleotides read TGTGCCAGCAGCTCCACTGAGTCGACATTCATTAATGAAAAACTGTTTTTT. The whole variable domain, remainder taken from reference TRBV7-9 and TRBJ1-4, is DTGVSQNPRHKITKRGQNVTFRCDPISEHNRLYWYRQTLGQGPEFLTYFQNEAQLEKSRLLSDRFSAERPKGSFSTLEIQRTEQGDSAMYLCASSSTESTFINEKLFFGSGTQLSVL.

The rearrangement uses TRBV4-2 and TRBJ1-1; TRBD1 matches at 7 bases. Per germline, CDR1 LGHNA and CDR2 YNFKEQ. V was clipped by 1 base and J by 1 base; unmatched bases: 12. The CDR3 consists of 18 residues. Written as DNA, the CDR3 is TGTGCCAGCAGCCAAGGAGCCGCACCGGGACAGACGAACACTGAAGCTTTCTTT. Translating gives CASSQGAAPGQTNTEAFF.

The V and J genes are TRBV19 and TRBJ1-2, with TRBD1 matching 9 bases. This CDR3 contains 18 residues. Germline V gene sequence: CDR1 LNHDA, CDR2 SQIVND (reference sequence). Unmatched junction bases numbered 17, after V lost 5 bases and J lost 4 bases. CDR3 DNA: TGTGCCAGTAGTGGAGCCGGGACAGGGTTGGGCTTCCTCTATGGCTACACCTTC. The encoded protein is CASSGAGTGLGFLYGYTF.

This clone has only a few counts. This rearrangement joins TRBV30 to TRBJ1-4; D might be TRBD1 (5 bases). Germline loops: CDR1 GTSNPN, CDR2 SVGIG (reference sequence). V lost 3 bases to trimming and J lost 7 bases, with 12 bases between them. The CDR3 length is 13 residues. The CDR3 sequence: CAWRTAGVEKLFF. The CDR3 region has the DNA TGTGCCTGGAGGACAGCGGGCGTTGAAAAACTGTTTTTT.

The chain links TRBV12-5 to TRBJ2-1; TRBD1 is a possible D gene (6 bases). CDR3 length: 18 residues. Trimming pared 1 base from V and 3 bases from J, leaving 19 bases between. CDR1 is LGHNT and CDR2 is FRNRAP in the germline V gene. CDR3 sequence reads: CASGLDPKNRVFYNEQFF. The CDR3 nucleotides are TGTGCTAGTGGTTTGGACCCGAAGAACAGGGTATTCTACAATGAGCAGTTCTTC. Based on the CDR3 plus reference TRBV12-5 and TRBJ2-1, the full variable domain is DARVTQTPRHKVTEMGQEVTMRCQPILGHNTVFWYRQTMMQGLELLAYFRNRAPLDDSGMPKDRFSAEMPDATLATLKIQPSEPRDSAVYFCASGLDPKNRVFYNEQFFGPGTRLTVL.

V and J are TRBV13 and TRBJ1-1; D unresolved. Germline V CDR1 and CDR2: PRHDT, FYEKMQ (reference sequence). V was pared by 3 bases and J by 0 bases, with 2 bases between. The CDR3 has 12 amino acids. The CDR3 DNA reads TGTGCCAGCAGCTTCTTGAACACTGAAGCTTTCTTT. Amino acids: CASSFLNTEAFF.

The chain combines TRBV4-2 with TRBJ1-4; possibly TRBD1 for D (6 bases). The CDR3 is 15 residues long. Trimming shortened V by 8 bases and J by 0 bases, and 13 bases separated the two germline ends. CDR1 is LGHNA and CDR2 is YNFKEQ in the germline V gene. The CDR3 coding sequence is TGTGCCAGCCGGACAGCAATTACAACTAATGAAAAACTGTTTTTT. The encoded protein is CASRTAITTNEKLFF.

The rearrangement uses TRBV30 and TRBJ1-6, with 9 bases that match TRBD1. J gave up 9 bases and V 6 bases, and 3 bases lay outside the gene matches. Germline-derived CDR1 and CDR2 are GTSNPN and SVGIG (reference sequence). The CDR3 consists of 12 residues. In DNA, the CDR3 is TGTGCCTGTACAGGGGGCGGTTCACCCCTCCACTTT. Encoded protein: CACTGGGSPLHF.

The rearrangement links TRBV5-5 to TRBJ1-2, with TRBD1 as a possible D gene (6 bases). Trimming removed 0 bases from V and 5 bases from J, with 17 bases in between. The CDR3 runs to 16 residues. The germline V gene has CDR1 SGHKS and CDR2 YYEKEE (reference sequence). CDR3 nucleotide sequence: TGTGCCAGCAGCTTGGATTGGGGTTTGACAGGTTATGGCTACACCTTC. This sequence encodes CASSLDWGLTGYGYTF. Filled out from reference TRBV5-5 and TRBJ1-2, the complete variable domain reads DAGVTQSPTHLIKTRGQQVTLRCSPISGHKSVSWYQQVLGQGPQFIFQYYEKEERGRGNFPDRFSARQFPNYSSELNVNALLLGDSALYLCASSLDWGLTGYGYTFGSGTRLTVV.